Listed here is a single T cell receptor beta chain. One junction end disagrees with the germline gene, perhaps due to a read error. TCRdb recomputed calls from the 5' RACE reads with MiXCR, one row per CDR3 protein. The data show 46,000 or so distinct CDR3 sequences, with about a fifth seen just once and 3.5% to 4.5% held by the top ten. Tregs were sorted as CD4+CD25+CD127-/low cells. CDR1 is SGHRS, CDR2 YFSETQ, per germline. The CDR3 sequence is 15 residues long. This receptor was identified in a female donor with breast cancer. Sequences were obtained from Tregs sorted from a lymph node. V and J are TRBV5-1 and TRBJ2-1, with a weak D call TRBD2 (5 bases). The CDR3 reads CAGRLGGYTYNEQFF. Written as DNA, the CDR3 is TGCGCCGGCAGATTGGGCGGGTATACCTACAATGAGCAGTTCTTC.